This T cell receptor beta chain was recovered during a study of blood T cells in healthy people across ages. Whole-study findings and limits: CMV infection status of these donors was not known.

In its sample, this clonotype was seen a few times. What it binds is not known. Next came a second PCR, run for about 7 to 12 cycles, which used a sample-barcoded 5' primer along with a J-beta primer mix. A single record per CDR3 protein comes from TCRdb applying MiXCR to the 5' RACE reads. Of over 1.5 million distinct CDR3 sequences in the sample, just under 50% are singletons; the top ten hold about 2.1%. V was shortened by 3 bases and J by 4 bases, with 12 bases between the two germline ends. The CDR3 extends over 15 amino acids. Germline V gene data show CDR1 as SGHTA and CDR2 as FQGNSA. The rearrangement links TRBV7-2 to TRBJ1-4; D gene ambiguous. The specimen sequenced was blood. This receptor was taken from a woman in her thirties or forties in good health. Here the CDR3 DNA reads TGTGCCAGCAGCTTTGGGGTCGAGGATAATGAAAAACTGTTTTTT. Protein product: CASSFGVEDNEKLFF.